A single sample is the source of the 25 T cell receptor beta chains below, sequenced in a study of Graves' ophthalmopathy and Graves' hyperthyroidism. Amplification of TCR beta CDR3 regions used RNA transcripts. First-round RT-PCR employed HTBI primers, with a second-round multiplex PCR after it. A single record per CDR3 protein comes from TCRdb applying MiXCR to the multiplex PCR reads. The profile shows over a million distinct CDR3 sequences, about two fifths of them singletons. Sequenced sample: peripheral blood or thyroid tissue (not recorded which). The receptors shown here come from an adult man with Graves' hyperthyroidism.

Comments on this clonotype: Mismatch with germline at one junction end may stem from a read error. The genes are TRBV2 and TRBJ2-7; either TRBD1 or TRBD2 may fit D (5 bases each). The CDR3 sequence is 15 residues long. CDR1 and CDR2 (germline): SNHLY, FYNNEI. Here the CDR3 DNA reads TGTGCCAGCACCAAGGGGTTAGTGGGGGTCGGGGAGCTGTACTTC. Protein sequence: CASTKGLVGVGELYF.

The chain couples TRBV20-1 to TRBJ1-3, with no clear D. Per germline, CDR1 DFQATT and CDR2 SNEGSKA (reference sequence). Trimming stripped 5 bases from V and 0 bases from J, with 8 bases between. The CDR3 spans 13 residues. The CDR3 coding sequence is TGCAGTGCTGGCAGAGGCTCTGGAAACACCATATATTTT. Encoded protein: CSAGRGSGNTIYF.

CDR3 coding DNA: TGTGCCAGCAGACCGGGACCCGAGACCCAGTACTTC. The encoded protein is CASRPGPETQYF. The rearrangement links TRBV28 to TRBJ2-5; D could derive from TRBD1 or TRBD2 (5 bases each). The CDR3 sequence is 12 residues long. The germline V gene encodes CDR1 MDHEN and CDR2 SYDVKM. V lost 6 bases and J lost 5, with 10 bases in between.

Remarks on this clonotype: Germline is not matched at one junction end, which may reflect a read error. The chain joins TRBV9 to TRBJ2-7; 8 positions match TRBD2. The CDR3 length is 14 residues. From germline, CDR1 is SGDLS and CDR2 YYNGEE. This CDR3 reads CASSVSSGSYGQYF. The CDR3 DNA follows: TGTGCCAGTAGCGTCTCTAGCGGGTCCTACGGGCAGTACTTC.

This clonotype was seen at least ten times. V usage is TRBV7-2 and J usage is TRBJ2-7; 7 bases fit TRBD1. CDR3 size: 15 residues. V was clipped by 1 base and J by 4 bases; unmatched bases: 7. Germline V gene lookup returns CDR1 SGHTA and CDR2 FQGNSA. CDR3 coding DNA: TGTGCCAGCAGCTTAGTAGGGACAGCAGATTACGAGCAGTACTTC. Its protein is CASSLVGTADYEQYF.

The chain couples TRBV2 to TRBJ1-2, with no clear D. The CDR3 consists of 14 residues. Trimming removed 5 bases from V and 8 bases from J, with 18 bases in between. Per the germline V gene, CDR1 is SNHLY and CDR2 is FYNNEI. The CDR3 loop reads CASSPGLSGKGYTF. The CDR3 region has the DNA TGTGCCAGCAGTCCCGGACTCAGCGGAAAAGGCTACACCTTC. The variable domain in full, with the rest retrieved from reference TRBV2 and TRBJ1-2, is EPEVTQTPSHQVTQMGQEVILRCVPISNHLYFYWYRQILGQKVEFLVSFYNNEISEKSEIFDDQFSVERPDGSNFTLKIRSTKLEDSAMYFCASSPGLSGKGYTFGSGTRLTVV.

This chain joins TRBV7-3 and TRBJ2-2; tentatively, D is TRBD1 or TRBD2 (6 bases each). CDR1 is SGHTA, CDR2 FQGTGA, per germline. The CDR3 extends over 16 amino acids. The V end lost 4 bases, the J end lost 6 bases, and 18 bases lay between the germline ends. CDR3 region: CASSSLGGSRAGELFF. The DNA for the CDR3 is TGTGCCAGCAGCTCCCTAGGGGGGAGTAGGGCCGGGGAGCTGTTTTTT.

This clonotype was found a few times. The V gene is TRBV7-8, the J gene TRBJ1-3; D gene uncertain. The V gene lost 7 bases and the J gene lost 8 bases, with 12 bases spanning the gap. Looked up from germline, CDR1 is SGHVS and CDR2 is FQNEAQ. The CDR3 sequence is 12 residues long. CDR3: CASTHRGDTIYF. The CDR3 nucleotides read TGTGCCAGCACCCACCGCGGGGACACCATATATTTT.

This clonotype was found many times. V is TRBV7-3 and J is TRBJ2-5, with TRBD1 as a possible D gene (5 bases). The CDR3 runs to 13 residues. Germline CDR1 reads SGHTA; CDR2 reads FQGTGA. V gave up 4 bases and J gave up 7 bases, with 13 bases separating them. The CDR3 sequence: CASSSAGGATQYF. As DNA, the CDR3 is TGTGCCAGCAGCTCAGCCGGTGGGGCGACCCAGTACTTC.

This clonotype occurred once. The chain links TRBV20-1 to TRBJ1-1; tentatively, D is TRBD1 (5 bases). V was shortened by 4 bases and J by 5 bases, with 14 bases between the two germline ends. CDR3 size: 13 residues. Germline V gene lookup returns CDR1 DFQATT and CDR2 SNEGSKA (reference sequence). DNA of the CDR3: TGCAGTGCTACGGACACCAGGAATACTGAAGCTTTCTTT. Its protein is CSATDTRNTEAFF.

At least ten counts were recorded for this clonotype. V and J are TRBV29-1 and TRBJ2-7; a possible D gene is TRBD2 (6 bases). CDR3 size: 11 residues. Germline V gene sequence: CDR1 SQVTM, CDR2 ANQGSEA. V gave up 6 bases and J gave up 3 bases, with 9 bases separating them. The CDR3 DNA is TGCAGCGTCCTCGGGGGCTACGAGCAGTACTTC. Translation gives CSVLGGYEQYF.

This clonotype has at least ten counts. CDR3 coding DNA: TGTGCCATCAGTGATCCGGTCGGCAGGCAACCCTACGAGCAGTACTTC. Protein: CAISDPVGRQPYEQYF. The V gene is TRBV10-3, the J gene TRBJ2-7, with D unclear. This CDR3 has 16 residues. CDR1 is ENHRY, CDR2 SYGVKD, per germline. The V and J ends lost 3 bases and 2 bases respectively, with 17 bases between them.

As DNA, the CDR3 is TGTGCCAGCAGCTCTAGGGGGATTGACGAGCAGTACTTC. It encodes CASSSRGIDEQYF. This chain connects TRBV7-2 to TRBJ2-7; tentative D call: TRBD1 (6 bases). The CDR3 consists of 13 residues. Germline V gives CDR1 SGHTA, CDR2 FQGNSA. Trimming cost V 4 bases and J 5 bases, with 12 bases left between them.

This chain joins TRBV7-2 and TRBJ1-3; weak D call: TRBD1 (5 bases). The germline V and J ends were trimmed by 1 base and 4 bases, with 11 bases remaining between them. CDR1 SGHTA and CDR2 FQGNSA come from the germline V gene. This CDR3 comprises 15 residues. CDR3 DNA: TGTGCCAGCAGCTTAGACGGGGGACCGGGAAACACCATATATTTT. Translation gives CASSLDGGPGNTIYF.

This clonotype was picked up many times. V and J are TRBV9 and TRBJ1-6, with D possibly matching TRBD1 (6 bases). The CDR3 is made up of 16 amino acids. Germline V CDR1 and CDR2: SGDLS, YYNGEE. The ends were cut back, 0 bases at V and 7 bases at J, with 14 bases in the middle. The CDR3 spells CASSVEGQGTNSPLHF. CDR3 bases: TGTGCCAGCAGCGTAGAGGGGCAGGGGACGAATTCACCCCTCCACTTT.

This clonotype came up many times. This chain uses TRBV20-1 with TRBJ2-5; D remains unclear. This CDR3 is built from 11 residues. In germline, CDR1 is DFQATT, CDR2 SNEGSKA (reference sequence). Trimming left V 8 bases short and J 3 bases short, with 10 bases between. The CDR3 DNA reads TGCAGTCCGGCCTCAGAAGAGACCCAGTACTTC. Protein sequence: CSPASEETQYF.

A word on this clonotype: A much bigger clone sits one base away, suggesting this may be a read error. The J gene is TRBJ1-6, the V gene TRBV7-3, with D perhaps TRBD1 (5 bases). V shed 6 bases and J shed 7 bases, with 19 bases lying between them. CDR3 length: 16 amino acids. Per the germline V gene, CDR1 is SGHTA and CDR2 is FQGTGA. The CDR3 sequence is CASSNTGFGANSPLHF. The DNA for the CDR3 is TGTGCCAGCAGTAATACAGGTTTCGGGGCCAATTCACCCCTCCACTTT.

Only a few counts were recorded for this clonotype. This CDR3 reads CATSGTGYGYTF. In nucleotides, the CDR3 is TGTGCCACCTCGGGGACAGGCTATGGCTACACCTTC. The chain links TRBV10-3 to TRBJ1-2; 8 nucleotides align to TRBD1. The germline V gene encodes CDR1 ENHRY and CDR2 SYGVKD. V lost 10 bases, J lost 4 bases, and 5 bases stayed unmatched. The CDR3 loop spans 12 amino acids.

The rearrangement links TRBV7-6 to TRBJ2-7; perhaps TRBD2 as D (6 bases). V lost 5 bases and J 5 bases, leaving 13 bases between the germline ends. The CDR3 has 13 amino acids. Germline CDR1 and CDR2: SGHVS and FNYEAQ. CDR3 in amino acids: CASSPASVNEQYF. The CDR3 nucleotides are TGTGCCAGCAGCCCGGCTAGCGTCAACGAGCAGTACTTC.

This clonotype has only a few counts. The gene calls are TRBV29-1 and TRBJ1-1, with a weak D call TRBD1 (5 bases). The ends were cut back, 4 bases at V and 6 bases at J, with 15 bases in the middle. The CDR3 is 13 residues long. Per germline, CDR1 SQVTM and CDR2 ANQGSEA. CDR3 loop: CSVVGGGFAEAFF. The CDR3 DNA is TGCAGCGTTGTCGGGGGGGGATTCGCTGAAGCTTTCTTT. Full variable domain (rest looked up from reference TRBV29-1 and TRBJ1-1): SAVISQKPSRDICQRGTSLTIQCQVDSQVTMMFWYRQQPGQSLTLIATANQGSEATYESGFVIDKFPISRPNLTFSTLTVSNMSPEDSSIYLCSVVGGGFAEAFFGQGTRLTVV.

This clonotype turned up a few times. J is TRBJ2-5 and V is TRBV6-6; maybe TRBD1 (5 bases). In germline, CDR1 is MNHNY, CDR2 SVGAGI (reference sequence). With 6 bases removed from V and 1 base from J, the gap between germline ends came to 15 bases. This CDR3 is built from 15 residues. This CDR3 reads CASRDINDVQETQYF. The CDR3, as DNA: TGTGCCAGCAGGGACATCAATGATGTCCAAGAGACCCAGTACTTC.

This chain connects TRBV7-9 to TRBJ2-7; D gene ambiguous. This CDR3 spans 13 amino acids. CDR1 is SEHNR, CDR2 FQNEAQ, per germline (reference sequence). V lost 8 bases and J lost 2, with 13 bases in between. CDR3 protein: CASPGPNAYEQYF. In nucleotides, the CDR3 is TGTGCCAGCCCCGGACCCAACGCCTACGAGCAGTACTTC.

Points on this clonotype: This CDR3 fails to terminate in the conserved phenylalanine or tryptophan, so it likely reflects a read error. The DNA is omitted, as the CDR3 cannot be located on it reliably, and the CDR3 follows TCRdb's listing. The CDR3 here is CAIRGRQGASY. The chain joins TRBV10-3 to TRBJ1-1; TRBD1 is the table's D call, not checked against the DNA. 11 amino acids form the CDR3, both terminal residues included. Germline CDR1 ENHRY, CDR2 SYGVKD.

This clonotype showed up many times. The chain carries TRBV20-1 and TRBJ1-1, with D perhaps matching TRBD1 (5 bases). This CDR3 comprises 13 residues. Germline V lookup: CDR1 DFQATT, CDR2 SNEGSKA (reference sequence). V lost 1 base and J 3 bases, leaving 9 bases between the germline ends. CDR3 DNA sequence: TGCAGTGCTAGAGTAAGACAGCACACTGAAGCTTTCTTT. Translating it yields CSARVRQHTEAFF.

On this clonotype: The CDR3 end shows no conserved phenylalanine or tryptophan, and so a read error is likely. As DNA, the CDR3 is TGCAGTGCGGATACCCAGGGTTACTCCTACGAGCAGTACTGC. The encoded protein is CSADTQGYSYEQYC. The J gene is TRBJ2-7, the V gene TRBV20-1; D might be TRBD1 (5 bases). The CDR3 sequence is 14 residues long. Germline CDR1 is DFQATT and CDR2 is SNEGSKA (reference sequence). Trimming removed 6 bases at V and 0 bases at J, with 15 bases between.